Below, 20 T cell receptor beta chains from the same sample are listed, as sequenced in a study of chemoradiotherapy in HPV16-positive cancers (dated by TCRdb to between 2020 and 2023). The library was made by the immunoSEQ multiplex PCR assay. TCRdb carries this immuneACCESS record with in-frame sequences only. Its versions omit some clonotypes, under half of them owing to an unresolved V gene in the studies checked, with the rest unexplained. The sample has fewer than 1,900 clones on record, 82% of them singletons. The ten most abundant clones make up less than 8% of the sample. The sequenced sample was tumor tissue, obtained from a patient who underwent chemoradiotherapy. These receptors all come from a human donor with HPV-associated anogenital cancer.

The chain carries TRBV10-3 and TRBJ2-3; D is undetermined. V gave up 4 bases and J gave up 4 bases, with 6 bases separating them. Germline CDR1 reads ENHRY; CDR2 reads SYGVKD. CDR3 length: 12 amino acids. The CDR3 loop is CAISGLSDTQYF. Here the CDR3 DNA reads TGTGCCATCAGTGGCTTGTCAGATACGCAGTATTTT.

The chain couples TRBV30 to TRBJ2-7; 10 positions agree with TRBD1. CDR1 is GTSNPN and CDR2 is SVGIG in the germline V gene (reference sequence). There are 15 residues in the CDR3. J gave up 1 base and V 4 bases, and 7 bases lay outside the gene matches. The CDR3 region is CAWTYRDRGSYEQYF. In DNA form, the CDR3 reads TGTGCCTGGACCTACCGGGACAGGGGTTCCTACGAGCAGTACTTC.

V usage is TRBV7-2 and J usage is TRBJ2-7; 15 bases are a match to TRBD2. The CDR3 is 16 residues long. Per germline, CDR1 SGHTA and CDR2 FQGNSA. J gave up 4 bases and V 4 bases, and 5 bases lay outside the gene matches. The CDR3 DNA sequence: TGTGCCAGCAGCTCCAGGACTAGCGGGGGGGTATACGAGCAGTACTTC. It is translated as CASSSRTSGGVYEQYF.

J is TRBJ1-1 and V is TRBV9; the D is unclear. The CDR3 has 14 residues. V lost 0 bases, J lost 4 bases, and 10 bases lay in between. Germline values: CDR1 SGDLS, CDR2 YYNGEE. CDR3 coding DNA: TGTGCCAGCAGCGTAGATACCTGGAGCACTGAAGCTTTCTTT. Its protein is CASSVDTWSTEAFF. The variable domain in full, with the rest retrieved from reference TRBV9 and TRBJ1-1, is DSGVTQTPKHLITATGQRVTLRCSPRSGDLSVYWYQQSLDQGLQFLIQYYNGEERAKGNILERFSAQQFPDLHSELNLSSLELGDSALYFCASSVDTWSTEAFFGQGTRLTVV.

The rearrangement joins TRBV6-5 to TRBJ1-1; D remains ambiguous. V was clipped by 2 bases and J by 0 bases, with 10 bases between them. Germline V gives CDR1 MNHEY, CDR2 SVGAGI. The CDR3 extends over 15 amino acids. CDR3 coding DNA: TGTGCCAGCAGTTACGGTGGGTGGATGAACACTGAAGCTTTCTTT. This encodes CASSYGGWMNTEAFF.

This chain links TRBV4-2 with TRBJ2-7; D remains ambiguous. Deletions cut 0 bases from V and 4 bases from J, with 7 bases between. The CDR3 consists of 13 residues. Germline-derived CDR1 and CDR2 are LGHNA and YNFKEQ. In nucleotides, the CDR3 is TGTGCCAGCAGCCAAGAAATAGTTTACGAGCAGTACTTC. Translated: CASSQEIVYEQYF.

V and J are TRBV4-1 and TRBJ1-6; D gene unclear. The germline V and J ends were trimmed by 3 bases and 4 bases, with 22 bases remaining between them. Germline V gives CDR1 MGHRA, CDR2 YSYEKL. The CDR3 has 19 residues. This chain's CDR3 is CASSHLTPVGPLYNSPLHF. The CDR3 DNA reads TGCGCCAGCAGCCACCTCACCCCGGTCGGTCCATTGTATAATTCACCCCTCCACTTT.

The gene calls are TRBV29-1 and TRBJ1-3; D remains unclear. The CDR3 has 15 residues. V lost 3 bases, J lost 0 bases, and 12 bases lay in between. CDR1 is SQVTM, CDR2 ANQGSEA, per germline. CDR3 sequence: CSVDSGSGSGNTIYF. CDR3 nucleotide sequence: TGCAGCGTTGATTCGGGTAGCGGCTCTGGAAACACCATATATTTT. Full variable domain (outside the CDR3, taken from reference TRBV29-1 and TRBJ1-3): SAVISQKPSRDICQRGTSLTIQCQVDSQVTMMFWYRQQPGQSLTLIATANQGSEATYESGFVIDKFPISRPNLTFSTLTVSNMSPEDSSIYLCSVDSGSGSGNTIYFGEGSWLTVV.

This clone was observed once. This chain uses TRBV19 with TRBJ2-7, with D possibly TRBD1 on 6 matching bases. The CDR3 runs 13 residues. Deletions cut 5 bases from V and 2 bases from J, with 10 bases between. Looked up from germline, CDR1 is LNHDA and CDR2 is SQIVND (reference sequence). CDR3 amino acids: CASSPDSTYEQYF. CDR3 DNA: TGTGCCAGTAGTCCGGACAGCACCTACGAGCAGTACTTC.

This chain links TRBV9 with TRBJ2-3, with 10 bases aligning to TRBD2. This CDR3 has 15 residues. Per germline, CDR1 SGDLS and CDR2 YYNGEE. The V and J ends lost 7 bases and 4 bases, in that order; junction bases with no gene match: 9. The CDR3 DNA reads as TGTGCCAGCTCCTTGACTAGCGGGTACGCAGATACGCAGTATTTT. As protein: CASSLTSGYADTQYF.

The chain employs TRBV4-1 and TRBJ1-3, with D uncertain. Trimming stripped 2 bases from V and 0 bases from J, with 8 bases between. Germline CDR1 reads MGHRA; CDR2 reads YSYEKL. The CDR3 is 15 residues long. The CDR3 reads CASSQWVSSGNTIYF. Written as DNA, the CDR3 is TGCGCCAGCAGCCAATGGGTGAGCTCTGGAAACACCATATATTTT.

This clone was counted a single time. The chain uses TRBV12-5 and TRBJ2-6; D not resolved. Germline V gene data show CDR1 as LGHNT and CDR2 as FRNRAP. V shed 2 bases and J shed 0 bases, with 14 bases lying between them. The CDR3 loop spans 18 amino acids. CDR3 in amino acids: CASGLFTDGYSGANVLTF. The CDR3 bases are TGTGCTAGTGGTTTGTTTACGGACGGATACTCTGGGGCCAACGTCCTGACTTTC.

This chain links TRBV2 with TRBJ2-5, with 8 positions matching TRBD2. V shed 1 base and J 1 base; nucleotides not matched to a gene: 5. The CDR3 is 16 residues long. The germline gives CDR1 SNHLY, CDR2 FYNNEI. CDR3 sequence reads: CASSEESSGFQETQYF. The CDR3 DNA reads as TGTGCCAGCAGTGAAGAGTCTAGCGGGTTCCAAGAGACCCAGTACTTC.

The rearrangement links TRBV7-9 to TRBJ1-4; D is unclear. The CDR3 is made up of 14 amino acids. V was trimmed by 0 bases and J by 8 bases, leaving 10 bases between them. Germline-derived CDR1 and CDR2 are SEHNR and FQNEAQ (reference sequence). CDR3 residues: CASSLAGVGEKLFF. The CDR3 DNA is TGTGCCAGCAGCTTAGCTGGGGTGGGGGAAAAACTGTTTTTT.

V is TRBV7-8 and J is TRBJ2-1; weak D call: TRBD1 (5 bases). Germline values: CDR1 SGHVS, CDR2 FQNEAQ. The ends were cut back, 5 bases at V and 13 bases at J, with 15 bases in the middle. CDR3 length: 12 amino acids. The CDR3 loop is CASSQDLRVQFF. CDR3 coding DNA: TGTGCCAGCAGCCAAGACCTCAGGGTTCAGTTCTTC.

This chain joins TRBV12-5 and TRBJ1-5; D is unresolved. Trimming cost V 6 bases and J 2 bases, with 11 bases left between them. The CDR3 sequence is 14 residues long. CDR1 and CDR2 from the germline V gene are LGHNT and FRNRAP. CDR3 sequence (DNA): TGTGCTAGTGGATCTGACACCCGCAATCAGCCCCAGCATTTT. It specifies CASGSDTRNQPQHF. Filled out from reference TRBV12-5 and TRBJ1-5, the complete variable domain reads DARVTQTPRHKVTEMGQEVTMRCQPILGHNTVFWYRQTMMQGLELLAYFRNRAPLDDSGMPKDRFSAEMPDATLATLKIQPSEPRDSAVYFCASGSDTRNQPQHFGDGTRLSIL.

CDR3 nucleotides: TGTGCCAGCAGCTTAAGCCTGGGACGGGGCACTGAAGCTTTCTTT. This translates into CASSLSLGRGTEAFF. The V and J genes are TRBV5-6 and TRBJ1-1; TRBD1 is a possible D gene (5 bases). V lost 2 bases, J lost 4 bases, and 15 bases lay in between. This CDR3 has 15 amino acids. CDR1 and CDR2 (germline): SGHDT, YYEEEE.

This chain uses TRBV5-6 with TRBJ1-1; D is undetermined. The CDR3 consists of 13 residues. With 0 bases removed from V and 1 base from J, the gap between germline ends came to 4 bases. CDR1 and CDR2 (germline): SGHDT, YYEEEE. CDR3 sequence reads: CASSLVRNTEAFF. The DNA for the CDR3 is TGTGCCAGCAGCTTGGTTCGGAACACTGAAGCTTTCTTT.

The gene calls are TRBV19 and TRBJ2-1; 9 bases agree with TRBD2. V was pared by 5 bases and J by 8 bases, with 4 bases of the junction left unmatched. Germline V gene sequence: CDR1 LNHDA, CDR2 SQIVND (reference sequence). CDR3 length: 13 amino acids. The CDR3, as DNA: TGTGCCAGTAGTCGACTAGCGGACGATGAGCAGTTCTTC. Its protein product is CASSRLADDEQFF.

The DNA for the CDR3 is TGTGCCAGCAGCCCCAGGGGTACCGGGGAGCTGTTTTTT. As protein: CASSPRGTGELFF. V usage is TRBV7-2 and J usage is TRBJ2-2, with a weak D call TRBD1 (6 bases). With 5 bases removed from V and 5 bases from J, the gap between germline ends came to 9 bases. Germline CDR1 reads SGHTA; CDR2 reads FQGNSA. This CDR3 spans 13 amino acids.